This T cell receptor beta chain stems from a study of cytomegalovirus exposure and HLA in healthy donors. Study-wide results and caveats: Links to common viral pathogens appeared, in a later analysis, for several of the most significant clusters.

The primer mix had 60 Vbeta and 13 Jbeta primers. The protocol was immunoSEQ multiplex PCR, while the TCRdb copy is restricted to in-frame clones and leaves out a portion. The sample lists some 200,000 clones, roughly 85% occurring once. This clone appeared a few times. Its antigen is as yet unknown. The CDR3 has 18 amino acids. V lost 1 base, J lost 7 bases, and 11 bases stayed unmatched. CDR1 is SGHRS and CDR2 is YFSETQ in the germline V gene. Sequencing was carried out using PBMCs. The sequence was obtained from a man between 18 and 35 years old in good health and CMV-seronegative. The chain combines TRBV5-1 with TRBJ1-6, with 10 bases fitting TRBD1. CDR3 in amino acids: CASSLLGRDRGPNSPLHF. For the CDR3, the DNA is TGCGCCAGCAGCTTGTTGGGCCGGGACAGGGGACCCAATTCACCCCTCCACTTT.